A single sample gave rise to the 29 T cell receptor beta chains below, sequenced in a study of cytomegalovirus exposure and HLA in healthy donors. Researchers ran the PCR with 60 Vbeta and 13 Jbeta primers. Clones were sequenced by immunoSEQ multiplex PCR, and TCRdb holds only the in-frame ones, with some missing. Of 100,000 or so clones in the sample, less than 80% were seen once. What was sequenced was PBMCs. The source of these receptors is a man aged 35 to 55 in good health and CMV-seronegative.

The chain joins TRBV5-4 to TRBJ2-7; 7 bases align to TRBD2. CDR1 and CDR2 (germline): SGHNT, YYREEE (reference sequence). The CDR3 is 15 residues long. Trimming at V came to 3 bases and at J to 3 bases, leaving 9 bases not matched to a gene. CDR3 protein: CASSSGLGSHYEQYV. The CDR3 DNA is TGTGCCAGCAGCTCCGGACTAGGGTCCCACTACGAGCAGTACGTC.

The chain uses TRBV25-1 and TRBJ1-2; no clear D. Germline CDR1 MGHDK, CDR2 SYGVNS. Trimming left V 8 bases short and J 2 bases short, with 6 bases between. The CDR3 extends over 11 amino acids. CDR3 amino acids: CASSGNYGYTF. The CDR3 DNA reads TGTGCCAGCTCCGGGAACTATGGCTACACCTTC.

The chain is built from TRBV7-6 and TRBJ2-2; 10 bases match TRBD1. Germline CDR1 is SGHVS and CDR2 is FNYEAQ. J lost 2 bases, V lost 5 bases, and 5 bases had no gene match. The CDR3 runs to 16 residues. CDR3 in DNA: TGTGCCAGCAGCGCAAGACAGGGGGCTAACACCGGGGAGCTGTTTTTT. Its translation is CASSARQGANTGELFF.

The rearrangement joins TRBV20-1 to TRBJ2-5; unclear D gene. CDR3 length equals 11 residues. Trimming cost V 0 bases and J 8 bases, with 7 bases left between them. Germline V gene lookup returns CDR1 DFQATT and CDR2 SNEGSKA (reference sequence). The CDR3 is CSARDKATQYF. The CDR3 nucleotides are TGCAGTGCTAGAGATAAAGCTACCCAGTACTTC.

The chain carries TRBV5-4 and TRBJ2-1; 8 nucleotides agree with TRBD2. Germline V gives CDR1 SGHNT, CDR2 YYREEE (reference sequence). Trimming took 5 bases from V and 8 from J; bases not matched to a gene: 12. The CDR3 loop spans 15 amino acids. As DNA, the CDR3 is TGTGCCAGCAGTCCGGGGGGGCGGTTGTCCGATGAGCAGTTCTTC. Amino acid sequence: CASSPGGRLSDEQFF.

The chain uses TRBV27 and TRBJ1-1; D is undetermined. V gave up 5 bases and J gave up 3 bases, with 16 bases separating them. The CDR3 sequence is 15 residues long. Germline-derived CDR1 and CDR2 are MNHEY and SMNVEV (reference sequence). This CDR3 is CASSPTRGGYTEAFF. In DNA form, the CDR3 reads TGTGCCAGCAGTCCTACCCGGGGAGGTTACACTGAAGCTTTCTTT.

The chain uses TRBV6-5 and TRBJ2-2, with D perhaps matching TRBD1 (5 bases). The CDR3 loop spans 14 amino acids. V lost 7 bases and J 2 bases, leaving 11 bases between the germline ends. Germline V gene data show CDR1 as MNHEY and CDR2 as SVGAGI. The CDR3 DNA reads as TGTGCCAGCATGCACAGGCAAAACACCGGGGAGCTGTTTTTT. Encoded protein: CASMHRQNTGELFF.

This rearrangement joins TRBV7-2 to TRBJ1-1; the match to TRBD1 covers 10 bases. The CDR3 runs 15 residues. V shed 3 bases and J 0 bases; nucleotides not matched to a gene: 1. Germline V lookup: CDR1 SGHTA, CDR2 FQGNSA. As DNA, the CDR3 is TGTGCCAGCAGCTTCGGGACAGGGGTGAACACTGAAGCTTTCTTT. Its translation: CASSFGTGVNTEAFF.

This chain joins TRBV7-9 and TRBJ2-2, with 7 bases aligning to TRBD2. Per the germline V gene, CDR1 is SEHNR and CDR2 is FQNEAQ (reference sequence). The CDR3 loop spans 16 amino acids. The V segment lost 3 bases and the J segment 3 bases; nucleotides outside the gene matches: 7. CDR3 residues: CASSLGGTTDTGELFF. The CDR3 DNA sequence: TGTGCCAGCAGCTTGGGAGGGACCACAGACACCGGGGAGCTGTTTTTT.

The V gene is TRBV9, the J gene TRBJ2-1, with a tentative D call TRBD1 (6 bases). Germline lookup yields CDR1 SGDLS and CDR2 YYNGEE. V was pared by 2 bases and J by 8 bases, with 11 bases between. The CDR3 contains 13 residues. Here the CDR3 reads CASSVTGSDEQFF. In DNA form, the CDR3 reads TGTGCCAGCAGCGTTACAGGGTCCGATGAGCAGTTCTTC. The full variable domain, its missing parts supplied by reference TRBV9 and TRBJ2-1, is DSGVTQTPKHLITATGQRVTLRCSPRSGDLSVYWYQQSLDQGLQFLIQYYNGEERAKGNILERFSAQQFPDLHSELNLSSLELGDSALYFCASSVTGSDEQFFGPGTRLTVL.

V and J are TRBV18 and TRBJ1-1; 8 nucleotides agree with TRBD1. CDR1 is KGHSH, CDR2 LQKENI, per germline. V lost 4 bases to trimming and J lost 1 base; unmatched junction nucleotides: 2. This CDR3 contains 14 residues. CDR3 nucleotide sequence: TGTGCCAGCTCACTTGGACAGGGGAACACTGAAGCTTTCTTT. The encoded protein is CASSLGQGNTEAFF.

V gene TRBV7-2 combines with J gene TRBJ2-1; tentative D call: TRBD2 (5 bases). V lost 5 bases and J lost 3, with 11 bases in between. This CDR3 is 14 amino acids long. Germline CDR1 reads SGHTA; CDR2 reads FQGNSA. The CDR3 DNA sequence: TGTGCCAGCAGCCCCGGAGACTACTACAATGAGCAGTTCTTC. It is translated as CASSPGDYYNEQFF.

The chain combines TRBV4-1 with TRBJ2-5, with TRBD2 identical over 11 bases. Germline lookup yields CDR1 MGHRA and CDR2 YSYEKL. This CDR3 region has 17 residues. The V segment lost 0 bases and the J segment 5 bases; nucleotides outside the gene matches: 8. For the CDR3, the DNA is TGCGCCAGCAGCCAAGATAGTACTAGCGGGGGTTGGGAGACCCAGTACTTC. Its protein is CASSQDSTSGGWETQYF.

In its sample, this clone was seen once. V usage is TRBV7-3 and J usage is TRBJ2-3; no definite D call. V lost 3 bases and J lost 0, with 7 bases in between. CDR1 is SGHTA and CDR2 is FQGTGA in the germline V gene. The CDR3 covers 14 residues. The CDR3 protein is CASSLGSSTDTQYF. In nucleotides, the CDR3 is TGTGCCAGCAGCTTGGGTAGCAGCACAGATACGCAGTATTTT. Complete variable domain (other parts from reference TRBV7-3 and TRBJ2-3): GAGVSQTPSNKVTEKGKYVELRCDPISGHTALYWYRQSLGQGPEFLIYFQGTGAADDSGLPNDRFFAVRPEGSVSTLKIQRTERGDSAVYLCASSLGSSTDTQYFGPGTRLTVL.

The chain joins TRBV7-9 to TRBJ1-1, with a possible D match to TRBD1 (6 bases). Germline V gene lookup returns CDR1 SEHNR and CDR2 FQNEAQ (reference sequence). The CDR3 is 13 residues long. Trimming pared 6 bases from V and 0 bases from J, leaving 8 bases between. CDR3 nucleotides: TGTGCCAGCAGTCGGACAGTGAACACTGAAGCTTTCTTT. This sequence encodes CASSRTVNTEAFF. The variable domain in full, with the rest retrieved from reference TRBV7-9 and TRBJ1-1, is DTGVSQNPRHKITKRGQNVTFRCDPISEHNRLYWYRQTLGQGPEFLTYFQNEAQLEKSRLLSDRFSAERPKGSFSTLEIQRTEQGDSAMYLCASSRTVNTEAFFGQGTRLTVV.

The CDR3: CASNRGTTEAFF. The CDR3 DNA is TGTGCCAGTAACAGGGGGACGACTGAAGCTTTCTTT. V usage is TRBV19 and J usage is TRBJ1-1; TRBD1 matches at 8 bases. CDR3 length equals 12 residues. The germline gives CDR1 LNHDA, CDR2 SQIVND (reference sequence). V dropped 7 bases and J dropped 5; count of bases not matched to a gene: 3.

The gene calls are TRBV2 and TRBJ2-7, with a possible D match to TRBD1 (6 bases). The CDR3 has 14 residues. Per the germline V gene, CDR1 is SNHLY and CDR2 is FYNNEI. Trimming took 4 bases from V and 5 from J, leaving 15 bases between them. This CDR3 reads CASSAGVKRNEQYF. The DNA for the CDR3 is TGTGCCAGCAGTGCAGGGGTAAAGCGAAACGAGCAGTACTTC.

This clone was found a few times. The chain combines TRBV5-1 with TRBJ2-7, with D tentatively TRBD1 (5 bases). This CDR3 spans 14 amino acids. CDR1 and CDR2 (germline): SGHRS, YFSETQ. The V end was cut by 0 bases, the J end by 2 bases, with 9 bases between. The CDR3 loop reads CASSLGDSTYEQYF. CDR3 nucleotides: TGCGCCAGCAGCTTGGGAGACAGTACCTACGAGCAGTACTTC.

The chain joins TRBV5-1 to TRBJ1-4; D gene unclear. Trimming stripped 4 bases from V and 8 bases from J, with 9 bases between. The CDR3 sequence is 12 residues long. Germline lookup yields CDR1 SGHRS and CDR2 YFSETQ. The CDR3 nucleotides read TGCGCCAGCAGCCTGGCGGGGGAAAAACTGTTTTTT. This encodes CASSLAGEKLFF.

The chain combines TRBV18 with TRBJ1-6; D is ambiguous. The CDR3 sequence is 15 residues long. CDR1 is KGHSH, CDR2 LQKENI, per germline. V gave up 2 bases and J gave up 7 bases, with 12 bases separating them. CDR3 nucleotide sequence: TGTGCCAGCTCACCAAACGGGATTCTCAATTCACCCCTCCACTTT. Its protein is CASSPNGILNSPLHF.

This sequence joins TRBV5-1 and TRBJ2-1; 11 bases are shared with TRBD2. Germline assignment: CDR1 SGHRS and CDR2 YFSETQ. The CDR3 is made up of 16 amino acids. J was trimmed by 4 bases and V by 4 bases; bases with no gene match: 7. The DNA for the CDR3 is TGCGCCAGCAGCCCGGGGGGACTAGCGGTATACAATGAGCAGTTCTTC. Translated, it gives CASSPGGLAVYNEQFF.

V usage is TRBV27 and J usage is TRBJ2-2; 7 bases are shared with TRBD2. Trimming at V came to 6 bases and at J to 1 base, leaving 5 bases not matched to a gene. The CDR3 has 15 residues. CDR1 is MNHEY, CDR2 SMNVEV, per germline (reference sequence). The CDR3 DNA sequence: TGTGCCAGCAGGTCTGGCGGGGGGAACACCGGGGAGCTGTTTTTT. It encodes CASRSGGGNTGELFF.

V and J are TRBV27 and TRBJ1-2; D remains unclear. The V end was cut by 6 bases, the J end by 4 bases, with 15 bases between. The CDR3 contains 14 residues. The V gene's germline CDR1 is MNHEY and CDR2 SMNVEV (reference sequence). The CDR3 region has the DNA TGTGCCAGCAGCCTTCGACGGGCGGGCTATGGCTACACCTTC. Residues: CASSLRRAGYGYTF.

V and J are TRBV7-9 and TRBJ1-1; 7 bases fit TRBD1. The CDR3 covers 14 residues. The germline V gene encodes CDR1 SEHNR and CDR2 FQNEAQ (reference sequence). With V trimmed by 5 bases and J by 5 bases, 8 bases remained unmatched. CDR3 loop: CASSGPGGWTEAFF. CDR3 in DNA: TGTGCCAGCAGCGGCCCAGGGGGATGGACTGAAGCTTTCTTT.

This chain connects TRBV2 to TRBJ2-3; 11 nucleotides match TRBD2. Unmatched junction bases numbered 8, after V lost 6 bases and J lost 6 bases. The CDR3 extends over 15 amino acids. From germline, CDR1 is SNHLY and CDR2 FYNNEI. CDR3 nucleotide sequence: TGTGCCAGCAGCTTAGCGGGGGGGCCGTCCGATACGCAGTATTTT. This codes for CASSLAGGPSDTQYF.

V usage is TRBV28 and J usage is TRBJ2-3; TRBD2 agrees at 10 bases. The germline V gene has CDR1 MDHEN and CDR2 SYDVKM. The V and J ends lost 6 bases and 4 bases, in that order; junction bases with no gene match: 7. The CDR3 length is 15 residues. CDR3 in DNA: TGTGCCAGCAGCTACTTAGCGGGGGGCCCAGATACGCAGTATTTT. Protein sequence: CASSYLAGGPDTQYF. Complete variable domain (other parts from reference TRBV28 and TRBJ2-3): DVKVTQSSRYLVKRTGEKVFLECVQDMDHENMFWYRQDPGLGLRLIYFSYDVKMKEKGDIPEGYSVSREKKERFSLILESASTNQTSMYLCASSYLAGGPDTQYFGPGTRLTVL.

This clone was seen more than once but under ten times. The chain carries TRBV19 and TRBJ1-1; a possible D gene is TRBD1 (6 bases). Germline CDR1 LNHDA, CDR2 SQIVND (reference sequence). The CDR3 length is 14 residues. The V gene lost 4 bases and the J gene lost 3 bases, with 12 bases spanning the gap. As DNA, the CDR3 is TGTGCCAGTAGTAAACAAGGGGGGGACACTGAAGCTTTCTTT. Its translation: CASSKQGGDTEAFF.

The chain is built from TRBV30 and TRBJ1-4; D gene unclear. Germline assignment: CDR1 GTSNPN and CDR2 SVGIG (reference sequence). Trimming pared 2 bases from V and 7 bases from J, leaving 11 bases between. CDR3 length equals 13 residues. The CDR3 protein is CAWSSQASEKLFF. Here the CDR3 DNA reads TGTGCCTGGAGTAGTCAGGCGAGTGAAAAACTGTTTTTT.

The chain uses TRBV6-5 and TRBJ2-7; possibly TRBD1 for D (5 bases). Trimming took 6 bases from V and 3 from J, leaving 15 bases between them. The CDR3 sequence is 14 residues long. Germline CDR1 reads MNHEY; CDR2 reads SVGAGI. The CDR3 nucleotides are TGTGCCAGCAGGGCGAGACGACAGAGCTACGAGCAGTACGTC. Translated, it gives CASRARRQSYEQYV.